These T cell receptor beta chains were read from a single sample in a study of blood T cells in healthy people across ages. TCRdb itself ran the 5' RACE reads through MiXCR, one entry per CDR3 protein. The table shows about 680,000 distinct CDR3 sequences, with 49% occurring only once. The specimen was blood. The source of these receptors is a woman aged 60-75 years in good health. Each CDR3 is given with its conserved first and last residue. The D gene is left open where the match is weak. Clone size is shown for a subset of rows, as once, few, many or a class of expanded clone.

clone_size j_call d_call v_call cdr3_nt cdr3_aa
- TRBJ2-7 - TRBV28 TGTGCCAGCAGATCTTGGAGACTAGGTTCATCCTCCTACGAGCAGTACTTC CASRSWRLGSSSYEQYF
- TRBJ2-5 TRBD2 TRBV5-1 TGCGCCAGCAGCGGGGGAGGGATTGGTGAGACCCAGTACTTC CASSGGGIGETQYF
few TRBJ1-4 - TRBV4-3 TGCGCCAGCAGCCAAGATTCTCTAGGGGCTAATGAAAAACTGTTTTTT CASSQDSLGANEKLFF
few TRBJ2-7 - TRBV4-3 TGCGCCAGCAGCCATTCTCTAGCGGACAGCTCCTACGAGCAGTACTTC CASSHSLADSSYEQYF
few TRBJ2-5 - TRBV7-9 TGTGCCAGCAGCGTAGGGACAATGGAGACCCAGTACTTC CASSVGTMETQYF
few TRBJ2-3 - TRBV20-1 TGCAGTGCTAGAGATCAAGGGGTGGCGGGGCAAACAGATACGCAGTATTTT CSARDQGVAGQTDTQYF
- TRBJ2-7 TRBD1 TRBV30 TGTGCCTCCCGGGACAGGGGGCTCGAGCAGTACTTC CASRDRGLEQYF
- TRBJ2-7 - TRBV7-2 TGTGCCAGCACCAAAGGGGGACTTACTTTCAACGAGCAGTACTTC CASTKGGLTFNEQYF
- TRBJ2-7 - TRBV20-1 TGCAGTCTATACCCGGGGAGGAGGGGGTACGAGCAGTACTTC CSLYPGRRGYEQYF
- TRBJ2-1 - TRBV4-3 TGCGCCAGCAGCCAACAGGACGGGTCCTACAATGAGCAGTTCTTC CASSQQDGSYNEQFF
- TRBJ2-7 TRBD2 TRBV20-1 TGCAGTGCTAGGGGGGTAATGACTAGCGGGATTTCCTACGAGCAGTACTTC CSARGVMTSGISYEQYF
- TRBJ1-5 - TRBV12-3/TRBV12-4 TGTGCCAGCAGTTTGGACAGCCCGGATCAGCCCCAGCATTTT CASSLDSPDQPQHF
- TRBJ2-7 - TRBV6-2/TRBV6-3 TGTGCCAGCGCGAGACGCTACGAGCAGTACTTC CASARRYEQYF
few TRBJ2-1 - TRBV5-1 TGCGCCAGCAGCTCGGGGGAGAGTAGGTACAATGAGCAGTTCTTC CASSSGESRYNEQFF
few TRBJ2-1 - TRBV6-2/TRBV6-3 TGTGCCAGCAGCCTCCGGGACGCGGGCTACAATGAGCAGTTCTTC CASSLRDAGYNEQFF
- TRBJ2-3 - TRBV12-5 TGTGCTAGTGGTTCGCAGGGTATTGGGACAGATACGCAGTATTTT CASGSQGIGTDTQYF
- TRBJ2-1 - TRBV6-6 TGTGCCAGCAGCCCAGGGTTATCCGAGAGCGGGCAGTTCTTC CASSPGLSESGQFF
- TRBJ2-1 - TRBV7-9 TGTGCCAGCAGCCCGGTAGGGAACAGGGTTGTTTCCGATGAGCAGTTCTTC CASSPVGNRVVSDEQFF
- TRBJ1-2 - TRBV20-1 TGCAGTGCTAGTCGGCCAGTCGGGAATGGCTACACCTTC CSASRPVGNGYTF
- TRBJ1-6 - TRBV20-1 TGCAGTGCTAGCGTGGGGATATATTCACCCCTCCACTTT CSASVGIYSPLHF
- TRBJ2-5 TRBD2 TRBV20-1 TGCAGTGCTACACCGGGACTAGCGGAACTACAAGAGACCCAGTACTTC CSATPGLAELQETQYF
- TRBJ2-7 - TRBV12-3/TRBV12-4 TGTGCCAGCAGCAAGGACAGAAATCCCGACGAGCAGTACTTC CASSKDRNPDEQYF
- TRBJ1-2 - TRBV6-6 TGTGCCAGCAGTTACTGGCCACAGGGTGGAGGCTACACCTTC CASSYWPQGGGYTF
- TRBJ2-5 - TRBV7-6 TGTGCCAGCACCCTCGGGGGCGGGAGTGAGACCCAGTACTTC CASTLGGGSETQYF
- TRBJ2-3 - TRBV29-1 TGCAGCGTTGAAGACGAGAGCGGCACAGATACGCAGTATTTT CSVEDESGTDTQYF